These 16 T cell receptor beta chains share one sample of origin, sequenced in a study of a mutant IDH1 vaccine in newly diagnosed glioma. Repertoires were generated with immunoSEQ multiplex PCR, while TCRdb's copy carries only in-frame clones and drops some. The sample records tens of thousands of clones, around 87% being singletons. Time point defined: week 23, last vaccination. The investigators gave 300 ug of mutant IDH1 20-mer peptide in each vaccine dose, together with topical imiquimod. These receptors lack a known antigen. This specimen was PBMCs, taken from a glioma patient whose treatment included an IDH1 peptide vaccine. Receptors were obtained from a man in his forties with glioma.

This clone was seen a handful of times. CDR3 nucleotide sequence: TGTGCCAGCAGCTTAGTTGGGTCCGAGCAGTTCTTC. Protein sequence: CASSLVGSEQFF. The chain carries TRBV7-6 and TRBJ2-1; D is unclear. CDR1 and CDR2 from the germline V gene are SGHVS and FNYEAQ. V was pared by 1 base and J by 10 bases, with 8 bases between. The CDR3 covers 12 residues.

The rearrangement joins TRBV5-4 to TRBJ1-2, with 9 nucleotides matching TRBD1. The germline gives CDR1 SGHNT, CDR2 YYREEE (reference sequence). The J segment lost 1 base and the V segment lost 5 bases, leaving 6 bases of the junction unmatched. This CDR3 is 15 amino acids long. CDR3 amino acids: CASSEGTGSNYGYTF. The CDR3 DNA is TGTGCCAGCAGTGAAGGGACAGGGAGTAACTATGGCTACACCTTC.

The chain has TRBV5-1 and TRBJ2-5; 7 bases fit TRBD1. V lost 4 bases and J lost 5; bases outside the gene matches: 5. Looked up from germline, CDR1 is SGHRS and CDR2 is YFSETQ. CDR3 length: 13 amino acids. The CDR3 nucleotides are TGCGCCAGCAGCATGGGACAGTCTGAGACCCAGTACTTC. Its protein is CASSMGQSETQYF.

This clone was observed a single time. The rearrangement links TRBV5-1 to TRBJ1-1, with 9 nucleotides matching TRBD1. V was clipped by 4 bases and J by 3 bases; unmatched bases: 4. CDR3 length: 14 residues. Per germline, CDR1 SGHRS and CDR2 YFSETQ. DNA of the CDR3: TGCGCCAGCAGCCAGGGACAGGGTTACACTGAAGCTTTCTTT. This codes for CASSQGQGYTEAFF.

The CDR3 bases are TGTGCCAGCCCCCTGGGACGTCCCTCTGGGGCCAACGTCCTGACTTTC. Protein sequence: CASPLGRPSGANVLTF. V usage is TRBV5-8 and J usage is TRBJ2-6; either TRBD1 or TRBD2 may supply D (5 bases each). The CDR3 has 16 residues. The V and J ends lost 7 bases and 0 bases respectively, with 14 bases between them. Germline CDR1 is SGHTS and CDR2 is YDEGEE.

The chain carries TRBV7-2 and TRBJ2-2, with a possible D match to TRBD1 (5 bases). Trimming took off 0 bases at V and 6 bases at J, with 8 bases between the two ends. CDR3 length equals 14 residues. Germline CDR1 and CDR2: SGHTA and FQGNSA. CDR3 residues: CASSLAPRAGELFF. The CDR3 DNA is TGTGCCAGCAGCTTAGCGCCCAGGGCCGGGGAGCTGTTTTTT.

In this sample, this clone turned up once. The chain has TRBV27 and TRBJ2-1; D is uncertain. Germline CDR1 MNHEY, CDR2 SMNVEV (reference sequence). The CDR3 loop spans 16 amino acids. V was clipped by 6 bases and J by 0 bases, with 15 bases between them. The CDR3 sequence is CASSPASGSSYNEQFF. CDR3 nucleotide sequence: TGTGCCAGCAGCCCCGCTTCAGGTAGCTCCTACAATGAGCAGTTCTTC.

V and J are TRBV7-2 and TRBJ2-1; 12 bases line up with TRBD2. The CDR3 consists of 14 residues. Germline V gene lookup returns CDR1 SGHTA and CDR2 FQGNSA. V gave up 5 bases and J gave up 5 bases; unmatched junction bases: 1. The CDR3 here is CASSRTSGDNEQFF. CDR3 nucleotide sequence: TGTGCCAGCAGCAGGACTAGCGGGGACAATGAGCAGTTCTTC.

J is TRBJ2-1 and V is TRBV4-3; TRBD2 matches at 7 bases. Germline lookup yields CDR1 LGHNA and CDR2 YSLEER. Trimming at V came to 0 bases and at J to 5 bases, leaving 7 bases not matched to a gene. The CDR3 has 16 residues. The CDR3: CASSQDLMGGDNEQFF. The CDR3 DNA reads TGCGCCAGCAGCCAAGATTTGATGGGGGGGGACAATGAGCAGTTCTTC.

The chain carries TRBV18 and TRBJ2-1, with TRBD2 matching over 12 bases. With 6 bases clipped from V and 15 bases from J, the junction kept 9 bases outside the gene matches. This CDR3 comprises 13 residues. CDR1 is KGHSH, CDR2 LQKENI, per germline. The CDR3: CASSDGGTSGSFF. The CDR3 nucleotides read TGTGCCAGCTCGGACGGAGGGACTAGCGGGTCGTTCTTC.

The chain is built from TRBV19 and TRBJ2-7, with TRBD2 identical over 12 bases. Germline V CDR1 and CDR2: LNHDA, SQIVND (reference sequence). Unmatched junction bases numbered 4, after V lost 4 bases and J lost 6 bases. The CDR3 is made up of 14 amino acids. CDR3 DNA sequence: TGTGCCAGTAGTACTCCGGGACTAGCGGGCGAGCAGTACTTC. Its protein product is CASSTPGLAGEQYF.

This rearrangement joins TRBV5-1 to TRBJ1-2; D is uncertain. Trimming stripped 0 bases from V and 4 bases from J, with 7 bases between. Germline values: CDR1 SGHRS, CDR2 YFSETQ. The CDR3 is 13 amino acids. CDR3 in DNA: TGCGCCAGCAGCTTGGACCAAAGCTATGGCTACACCTTC. Amino acid sequence: CASSLDQSYGYTF.

The chain joins TRBV7-8 to TRBJ2-1, with TRBD2 identical over 8 bases. There are 15 residues in the CDR3. Germline-derived CDR1 and CDR2 are SGHVS and FQNEAQ. V shed 4 bases and J 10 bases; nucleotides not matched to a gene: 12. Written as DNA, the CDR3 is TGTGCCAGCAGCTCCCGGGGGGGACTAGTCGGGGAGCAGTTCTTC. It encodes CASSSRGGLVGEQFF.

The chain couples TRBV5-1 to TRBJ2-3; D not resolved. CDR1 and CDR2 (germline): SGHRS, YFSETQ. This CDR3 is 15 amino acids long. Trimming cost V 5 bases and J 0 bases, with 13 bases left between them. CDR3 sequence reads: CASSTGPPSTDTQYF. CDR3 nucleotide sequence: TGCGCCAGCAGTACCGGACCCCCGAGCACAGATACGCAGTATTTT.

This chain connects TRBV11-2 to TRBJ2-2, with D possibly TRBD2 on 6 matching bases. The V end was cut by 5 bases, the J end by 5 bases, with 9 bases between. Per germline, CDR1 SGHAT and CDR2 FQNNGV. The length of the CDR3 is 13 residues. Written as DNA, the CDR3 is TGTGCCAGCAGCCTGCGGGGTACCGGGGAGCTGTTTTTT. This codes for CASSLRGTGELFF. Full variable domain (outside the CDR3, taken from reference TRBV11-2 and TRBJ2-2): EAGVAQSPRYKIIEKRQSVAFWCNPISGHATLYWYQQILGQGPKLLIQFQNNGVVDDSQLPKDRFSAERLKGVDSTLKIQPAKLEDSAVYLCASSLRGTGELFFGEGSRLTVL.

This rearrangement joins TRBV5-5 to TRBJ1-4; no reliable D call. V lost 1 base to trimming and J lost 6 bases, with 10 bases between them. CDR1 and CDR2 from the germline V gene are SGHKS and YYEKEE (reference sequence). This CDR3 has 14 residues. Written as DNA, the CDR3 is TGTGCCAGCAGCTTGAGTCCTACAGATGAAAAACTGTTTTTT. This encodes CASSLSPTDEKLFF.